This note documents a single T cell receptor (beta chain) sequence. The table came from immunoSEQ multiplex PCR; TCRdb's copy has only in-frame clones and leaves some out. Among tens of thousands of clones listed, 90% were seen once. The sample is drawn from a study of T cell responses to AZD1222 COVID-19 vaccine. Here the sequenced sample was peripheral blood, taken on day 0 of AZD1222 vaccination. This TCR was sampled from an adult in good health.

This chain's CDR3 is CASSRDGTGSWLVEAFF. The CDR3 coding sequence is TGTGCCAGCTCCAGAGACGGGACCGGCTCGTGGTTGGTTGAAGCTTTCTTT. V and J are TRBV18 and TRBJ1-1; D may be TRBD1 (5 bases). V was clipped by 6 bases and J by 7 bases, with 27 bases between them. The V gene's germline CDR1 is KGHSH and CDR2 LQKENI. There are 17 residues in the CDR3.